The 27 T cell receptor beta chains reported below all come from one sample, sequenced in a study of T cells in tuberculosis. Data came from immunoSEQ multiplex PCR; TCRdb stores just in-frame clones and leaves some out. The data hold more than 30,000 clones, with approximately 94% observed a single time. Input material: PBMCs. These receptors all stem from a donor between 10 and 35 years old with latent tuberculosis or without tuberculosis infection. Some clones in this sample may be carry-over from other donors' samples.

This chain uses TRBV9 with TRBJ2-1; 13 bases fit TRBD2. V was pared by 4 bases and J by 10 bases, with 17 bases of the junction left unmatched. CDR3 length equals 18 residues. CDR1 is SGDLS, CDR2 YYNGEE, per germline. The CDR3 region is CASSSQSTGTSGTLEQFF. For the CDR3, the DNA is TGTGCCAGCAGCTCCCAATCAACCGGGACTAGCGGGACCCTCGAGCAGTTCTTC. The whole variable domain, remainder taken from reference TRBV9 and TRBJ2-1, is DSGVTQTPKHLITATGQRVTLRCSPRSGDLSVYWYQQSLDQGLQFLIQYYNGEERAKGNILERFSAQQFPDLHSELNLSSLELGDSALYFCASSSQSTGTSGTLEQFFGPGTRLTVL.

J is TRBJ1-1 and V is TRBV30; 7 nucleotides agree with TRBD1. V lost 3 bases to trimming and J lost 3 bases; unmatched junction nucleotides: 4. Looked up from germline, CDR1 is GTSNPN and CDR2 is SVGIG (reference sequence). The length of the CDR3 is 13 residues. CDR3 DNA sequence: TGTGCCTGGAGGACAGGGTTCGACACTGAAGCTTTCTTT. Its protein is CAWRTGFDTEAFF.

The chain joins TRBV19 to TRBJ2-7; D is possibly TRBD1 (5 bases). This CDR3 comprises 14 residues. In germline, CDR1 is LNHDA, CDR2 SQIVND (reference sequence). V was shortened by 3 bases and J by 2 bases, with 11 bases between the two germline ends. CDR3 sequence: CASSIRQGAYEQYF. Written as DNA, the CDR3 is TGTGCCAGTAGTATCCGGCAGGGTGCCTACGAGCAGTACTTC. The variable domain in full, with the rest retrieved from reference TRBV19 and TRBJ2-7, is DGGITQSPKYLFRKEGQNVTLSCEQNLNHDAMYWYRQDPGQGLRLIYYSQIVNDFQKGDIAEGYSVSREKKESFPLTVTSAQKNPTAFYLCASSIRQGAYEQYFGPGTRLTVT.

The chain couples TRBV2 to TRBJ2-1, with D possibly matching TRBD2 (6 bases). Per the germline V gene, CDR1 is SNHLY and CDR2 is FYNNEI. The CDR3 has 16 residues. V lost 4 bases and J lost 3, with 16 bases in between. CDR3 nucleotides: TGTGCCAGCAGTGGGTTAAGTAGCGGAGTCTACAATGAGCAGTTCTTC. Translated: CASSGLSSGVYNEQFF.

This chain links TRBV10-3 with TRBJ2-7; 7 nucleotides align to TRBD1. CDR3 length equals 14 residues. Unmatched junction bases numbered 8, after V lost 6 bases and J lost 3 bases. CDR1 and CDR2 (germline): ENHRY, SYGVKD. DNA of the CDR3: TGTGCCATCAGAGACCGGGACAGTTTCTACGAGCAGTACTTC. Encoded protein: CAIRDRDSFYEQYF.

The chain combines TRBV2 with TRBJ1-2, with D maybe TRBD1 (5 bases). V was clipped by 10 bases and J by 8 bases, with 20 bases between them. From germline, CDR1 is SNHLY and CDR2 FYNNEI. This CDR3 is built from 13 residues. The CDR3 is CATYEGTGVGYTF. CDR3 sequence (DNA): TGTGCCACCTATGAAGGGACGGGAGTAGGCTACACCTTC.

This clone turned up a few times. The CDR3 DNA is TGTGCCAGCTCACCAAGACAGGGGCTTGAAAAACTGTTTTTT. As protein: CASSPRQGLEKLFF. The chain is built from TRBV18 and TRBJ1-4; TRBD1 aligns across 8 bases. CDR3 length equals 14 residues. Losses at the gene ends were 2 bases for V and 7 bases for J; bases not matched to a gene: 3. Germline V CDR1 and CDR2: KGHSH, LQKENI.

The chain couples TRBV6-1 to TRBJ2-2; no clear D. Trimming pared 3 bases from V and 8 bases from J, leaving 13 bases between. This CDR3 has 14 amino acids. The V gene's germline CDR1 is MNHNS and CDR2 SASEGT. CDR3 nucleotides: TGTGCCAGCAGTGACCGACACTTTTTGGGGGAGCTGTTTTTT. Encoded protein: CASSDRHFLGELFF.

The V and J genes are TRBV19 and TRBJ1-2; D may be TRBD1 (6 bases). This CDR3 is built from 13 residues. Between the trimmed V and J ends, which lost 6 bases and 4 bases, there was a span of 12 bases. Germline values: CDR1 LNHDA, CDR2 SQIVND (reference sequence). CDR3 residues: CASREAGAYGYTF. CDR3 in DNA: TGTGCCAGTAGGGAGGCAGGGGCCTATGGCTACACCTTC.

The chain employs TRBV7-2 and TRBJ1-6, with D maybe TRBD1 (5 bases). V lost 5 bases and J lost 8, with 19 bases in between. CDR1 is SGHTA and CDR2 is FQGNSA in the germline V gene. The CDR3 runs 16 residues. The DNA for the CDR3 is TGTGCCAGCAGCGCCAGGGCGGCCGCGGCGGATTCACCCCTCCACTTT. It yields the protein CASSARAAAADSPLHF.

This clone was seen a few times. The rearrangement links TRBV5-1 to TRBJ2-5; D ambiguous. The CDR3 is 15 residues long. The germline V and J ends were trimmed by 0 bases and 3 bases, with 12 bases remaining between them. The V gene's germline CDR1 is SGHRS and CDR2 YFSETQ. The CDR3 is CASSLERLLEETQYF. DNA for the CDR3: TGCGCCAGCAGCTTGGAACGTCTACTCGAAGAGACCCAGTACTTC. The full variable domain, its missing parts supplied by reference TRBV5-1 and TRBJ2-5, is KAGVTQTPRYLIKTRGQQVTLSCSPISGHRSVSWYQQTPGQGLQFLFEYFSETQRNKGNFPGRFSGRQFSNSRSEMNVSTLELGDSALYLCASSLERLLEETQYFGPGTRLLVL.

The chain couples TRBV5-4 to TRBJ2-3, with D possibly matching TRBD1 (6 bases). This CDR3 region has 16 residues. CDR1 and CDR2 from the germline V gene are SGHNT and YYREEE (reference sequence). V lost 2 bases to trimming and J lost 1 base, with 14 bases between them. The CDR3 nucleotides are TGTGCCAGCAGCTTTCGGACAGTTCCTCGCACAGATACGCAGTATTTT. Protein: CASSFRTVPRTDTQYF.

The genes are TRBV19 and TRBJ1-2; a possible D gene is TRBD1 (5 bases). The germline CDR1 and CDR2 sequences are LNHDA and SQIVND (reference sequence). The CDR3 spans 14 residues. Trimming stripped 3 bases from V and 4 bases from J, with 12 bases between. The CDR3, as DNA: TGTGCCAGTAGTATCTCCCAGGGTAGCTATGGCTACACCTTC. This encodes CASSISQGSYGYTF.

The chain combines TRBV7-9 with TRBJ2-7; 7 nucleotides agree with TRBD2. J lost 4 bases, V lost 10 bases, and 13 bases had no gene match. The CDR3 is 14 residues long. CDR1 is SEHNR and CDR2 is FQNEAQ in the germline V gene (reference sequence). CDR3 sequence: CAIVGGTDDYEQYF. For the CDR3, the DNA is TGTGCCATCGTCGGGGGGACCGACGATTACGAGCAGTACTTC.

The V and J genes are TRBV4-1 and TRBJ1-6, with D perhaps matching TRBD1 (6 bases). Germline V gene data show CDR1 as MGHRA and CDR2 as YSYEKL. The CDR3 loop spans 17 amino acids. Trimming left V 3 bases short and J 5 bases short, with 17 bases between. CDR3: CASSHERRGAHNSPLHF. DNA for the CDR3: TGCGCCAGCAGCCACGAAAGGCGGGGGGCGCATAATTCACCCCTCCACTTT.

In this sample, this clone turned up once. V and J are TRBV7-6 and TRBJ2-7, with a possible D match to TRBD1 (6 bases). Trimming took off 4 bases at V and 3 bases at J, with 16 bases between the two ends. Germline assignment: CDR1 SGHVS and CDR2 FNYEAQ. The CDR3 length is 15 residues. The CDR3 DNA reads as TGTGCCAGCAGCTACTGGACAGAGTCAAACTACGAGCAGTACTTC. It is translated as CASSYWTESNYEQYF.

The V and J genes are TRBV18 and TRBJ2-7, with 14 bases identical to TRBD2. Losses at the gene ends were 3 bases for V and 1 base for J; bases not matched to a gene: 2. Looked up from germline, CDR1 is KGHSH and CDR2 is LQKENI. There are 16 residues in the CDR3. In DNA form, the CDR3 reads TGTGCCAGCTCACCGACTAGCGGGGGGGCATCCTACGAGCAGTACTTC. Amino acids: CASSPTSGGASYEQYF.

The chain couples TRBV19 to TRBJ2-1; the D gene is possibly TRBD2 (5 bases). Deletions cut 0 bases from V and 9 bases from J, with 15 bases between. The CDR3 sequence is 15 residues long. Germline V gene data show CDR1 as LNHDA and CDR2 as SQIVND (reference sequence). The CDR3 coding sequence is TGTGCCAGTAGTATAGATCCCCTGACTGAGGGTGAGCAGTTCTTC. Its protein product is CASSIDPLTEGEQFF. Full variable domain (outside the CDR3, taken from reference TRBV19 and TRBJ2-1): DGGITQSPKYLFRKEGQNVTLSCEQNLNHDAMYWYRQDPGQGLRLIYYSQIVNDFQKGDIAEGYSVSREKKESFPLTVTSAQKNPTAFYLCASSIDPLTEGEQFFGPGTRLTVL.

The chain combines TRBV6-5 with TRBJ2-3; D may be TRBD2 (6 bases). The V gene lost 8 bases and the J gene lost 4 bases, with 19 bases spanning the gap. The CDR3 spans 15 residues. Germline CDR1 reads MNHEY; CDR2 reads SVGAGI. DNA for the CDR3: TGTGCCAGCGGGACGGGACTTCAGGAGGCAGATACGCAGTATTTT. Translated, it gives CASGTGLQEADTQYF.

The chain's CDR3 is CASNTGGGLAFF. CDR3 DNA sequence: TGTGCCAGCAACACCGGGGGGGGTTTAGCTTTCTTT. The chain joins TRBV6-6 to TRBJ1-1; D might be TRBD1 (5 bases). The CDR3 totals 12 residues. The germline V gene has CDR1 MNHNY and CDR2 SVGAGI (reference sequence). V lost 7 bases and J lost 10, with 16 bases in between.

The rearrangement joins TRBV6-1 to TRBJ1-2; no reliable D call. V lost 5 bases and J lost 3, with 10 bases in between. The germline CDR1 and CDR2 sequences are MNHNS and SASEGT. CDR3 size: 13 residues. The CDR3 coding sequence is TGTGCCAGCAGTAGAAACGGGGACTATGGCTACACCTTC. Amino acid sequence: CASSRNGDYGYTF.

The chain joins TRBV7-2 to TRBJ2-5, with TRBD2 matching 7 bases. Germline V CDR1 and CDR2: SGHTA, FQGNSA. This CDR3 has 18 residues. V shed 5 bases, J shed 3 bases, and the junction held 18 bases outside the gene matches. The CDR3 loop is CASSPWGPWFAGEETQYF. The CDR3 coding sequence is TGTGCCAGCAGCCCCTGGGGTCCGTGGTTCGCGGGGGAAGAGACCCAGTACTTC.

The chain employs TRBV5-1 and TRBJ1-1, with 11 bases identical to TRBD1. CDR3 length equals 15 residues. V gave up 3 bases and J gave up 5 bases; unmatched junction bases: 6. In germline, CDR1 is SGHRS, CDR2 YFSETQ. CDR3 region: CASSWAGTGGTEAFF. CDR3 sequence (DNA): TGCGCCAGCAGCTGGGCCGGGACAGGGGGAACTGAAGCTTTCTTT.

CDR3 protein: CASSQDLRDNEQFF. CDR3 coding DNA: TGCGCCAGCAGCCAAGATCTACGAGACAATGAGCAGTTCTTC. The rearrangement links TRBV4-3 to TRBJ2-1; D unclear. The V and J ends lost 0 bases and 5 bases respectively, with 8 bases between them. This CDR3 is built from 14 residues. In germline, CDR1 is LGHNA, CDR2 YSLEER.

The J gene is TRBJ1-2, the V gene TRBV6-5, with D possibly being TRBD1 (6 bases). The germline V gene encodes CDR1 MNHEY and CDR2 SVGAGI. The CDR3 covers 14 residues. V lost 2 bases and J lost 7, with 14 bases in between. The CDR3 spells CASSYRLGAGGYTF. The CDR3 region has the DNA TGTGCCAGCAGTTACAGGTTGGGGGCGGGTGGCTACACCTTC.

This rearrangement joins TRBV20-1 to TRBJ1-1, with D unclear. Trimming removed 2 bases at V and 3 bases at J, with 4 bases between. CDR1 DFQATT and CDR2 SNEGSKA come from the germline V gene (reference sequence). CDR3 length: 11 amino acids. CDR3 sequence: CSARLHTEAFF. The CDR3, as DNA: TGCAGTGCTAGACTCCACACTGAAGCTTTCTTT.

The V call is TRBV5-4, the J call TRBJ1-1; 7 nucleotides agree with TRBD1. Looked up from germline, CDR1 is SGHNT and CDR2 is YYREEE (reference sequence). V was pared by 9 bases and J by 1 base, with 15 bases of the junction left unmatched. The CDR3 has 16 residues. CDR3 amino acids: CATRRDSITRNTEAFF. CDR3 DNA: TGTGCCACCCGCCGGGACAGTATAACGAGGAACACTGAAGCTTTCTTT. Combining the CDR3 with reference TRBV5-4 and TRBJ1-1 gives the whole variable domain ETGVTQSPTHLIKTRGQQVTLRCSSQSGHNTVSWYQQALGQGPQFIFQYYREEENGRGNFPPRFSGLQFPNYSSELNVNALELDDSALYLCATRRDSITRNTEAFFGQGTRLTVV.